Listed here are 2 T cell receptor beta chains from one sample, sequenced in a study of breast tumors, draining lymph nodes, adjacent tissues. TCRdb passed the multiplex PCR reads through MiXCR, listing each CDR3 protein once. The table records approximately 15,000 distinct CDR3 sequences, under 70% of them present only once. Input material: tumor-adjacent breast tissue. The receptors come from a female donor with breast cancer. Some clones in this sample may be carry-over from other donors' samples.

This chain connects TRBV10-3 to TRBJ2-7, with unresolved D. V dropped 0 bases and J dropped 5 bases, with 11 bases sitting between them. CDR3 length: 14 residues. Germline V gene sequence: CDR1 ENHRY, CDR2 SYGVKD. The CDR3 here is CAISESRPWDEQYV. In DNA, the CDR3 is TGTGCCATCAGTGAGTCCAGGCCCTGGGACGAGCAGTACGTC.

The CDR3 sequence: CSVLQGANQPQHF. The CDR3 DNA is TGCAGCGTTCTACAGGGGGCCAATCAGCCCCAGCATTTT. V gene TRBV29-1 combines with J gene TRBJ1-5; 9 nucleotides match TRBD1. This CDR3 has 13 amino acids. Germline assignment: CDR1 SQVTM and CDR2 ANQGSEA. J lost 3 bases, V lost 5 bases, and 2 bases had no gene match.